In this sample, the clone carrying this T cell receptor (beta chain) turned up once. Antigen: not known. The junction differs from germline at one of its ends, possibly a read error. The data originate from a study of chemoradiotherapy in HPV16-positive cancers. About the study: A couple of HPV16-positive patients' cells yielded candidate HPV-specific clones and common motifs.

CDR3 length: 15 residues. Germline V gene data show CDR1 as SGHVS and CDR2 as FQNEAQ. The repertoire was sequenced with immunoSEQ multiplex PCR; TCRdb's copy has only in-frame clones and lacks some. The table has about 23,000 clones, about 88% seen once. General study results and limits: Non-HPV-specific T cells did not expand in tumors during treatment, whereas candidate HPV-specific clones and E7-related motifs did. For HPV16-positive patients, expanding HPV-responsive T cells associated with longer recurrence-free survival.

Samples were taken several times over chemoradiotherapy. The sequence was collected from a human donor with HPV-associated anogenital cancer. Here the sequenced sample was blood, taken from a patient who underwent chemoradiotherapy. The chain is built from TRBV7-8 and TRBJ1-1; a possible D gene is TRBD1 (5 bases). This CDR3 is CASSLVGGFNTKAFF. CDR3 coding DNA: TGTGCCAGCAGCTTAGTCGGGGGGTTTAACACTAAAGCTTTCTTT.